These T cell receptor beta chains were read from a single sample in a study of T cell responses to AZD1222 COVID-19 vaccine. TCRdb's table, derived via immunoSEQ multiplex PCR, lists solely in-frame clones and lacks some. The data show some 150,000 clones, approximately 90% seen once. The sample here was peripheral blood, taken on day 0 of AZD1222 vaccination. These receptors were collected from an adult in good health. CDR3s include the opening cysteine and the closing phenylalanine or tryptophan. A D gene is named only where the DNA matches it firmly. Rows may omit the clone size; those that give it use once, few, many or a size class.

d_gene	abundance	v_gene	j_gene	CDR3nt	CDR3aa
TRBD2	.	TRBV3-1/TRBV3-2	TRBJ2-1	TGTGCCAGCAGCCAAGAGGGGGAGGGCTATGAGCAGTTCTTC	CASSQEGEGYEQFF
.	.	TRBV27	TRBJ1-6	TGTGCCAGCAGACCCGGGGGGAGTGGTTCACCCCTCCACTTT	CASRPGGSGSPLHF
.	.	TRBV7-9	TRBJ1-2	TGTGCCAGCAGCTTAAGGGACGTAGCAGGCTACACCTTC	CASSLRDVAGYTF
.	.	TRBV3-1/TRBV3-2	TRBJ2-2	TGTGCCAGCAGCCAAGGTTCCGGAAGCACCGGGGAGCTGTTTTTT	CASSQGSGSTGELFF
TRBD1	once	TRBV11-2	TRBJ2-4	TGTGCCAGCAGCTCGGGACAGGAAAACATTCAGTACTTC	CASSSGQENIQYF
TRBD1	.	TRBV5-1	TRBJ2-3	TGCGCCAGCATGAGGGACAGTGGGATTGGAACGCAGTATTTT	CASMRDSGIGTQYF
TRBD2	.	TRBV7-2	TRBJ2-1	TGTGCCAGCAGCTACACAGCGGGAGTTAGCCACAATGAGCAGTTCTTC	CASSYTAGVSHNEQFF
.	.	TRBV2	TRBJ2-1	TGTGCCAGCAGTTTGCGGGGTGAGCAGTTCTTC	CASSLRGEQFF
.	.	TRBV7-2	TRBJ1-5	TGTGCCAGCAGCCCCGCCGTCGACAATCAGCCCCAGCATTTT	CASSPAVDNQPQHF
.	.	TRBV9	TRBJ1-1	TGTGCCAGCAGCGCCCCCCGGGGAAGAGCATTCTTT	CASSAPRGRAFF
.	.	TRBV28	TRBJ2-1	TGTGCCAGCAGTTTCTTCCGTAACAATGAGCAGTTCTTC	CASSFFRNNEQFF
.	.	TRBV27	TRBJ2-7	TGTGCCAGCCGACCATTCTTCGCCGGAGACACTATCTACGAGCAGTACTTC	CASRPFFAGDTIYEQYF
TRBD1	.	TRBV2	TRBJ2-7	TGTGCCAGCAGTTATTGGGACAGATCCTACGAGCAGTACTTC	CASSYWDRSYEQYF
.	.	TRBV19	TRBJ1-6	TGTGCCAGTAGGCAGGACAGTAGCTCCTATAATTCACCCCTCCACTTT	CASRQDSSSYNSPLHF